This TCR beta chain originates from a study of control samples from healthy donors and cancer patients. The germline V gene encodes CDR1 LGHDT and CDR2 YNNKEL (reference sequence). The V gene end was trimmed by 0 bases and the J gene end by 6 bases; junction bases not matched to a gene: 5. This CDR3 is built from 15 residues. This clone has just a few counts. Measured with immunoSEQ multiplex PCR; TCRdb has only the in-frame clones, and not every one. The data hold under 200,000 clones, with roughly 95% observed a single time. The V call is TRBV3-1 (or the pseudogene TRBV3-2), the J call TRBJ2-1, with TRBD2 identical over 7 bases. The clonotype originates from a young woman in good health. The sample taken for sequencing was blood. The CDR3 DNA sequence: TGTGCCAGCAGCCAAGACGGCGGGAGATTCAATGAGCAGTTCTTC. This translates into CASSQDGGRFNEQFF.